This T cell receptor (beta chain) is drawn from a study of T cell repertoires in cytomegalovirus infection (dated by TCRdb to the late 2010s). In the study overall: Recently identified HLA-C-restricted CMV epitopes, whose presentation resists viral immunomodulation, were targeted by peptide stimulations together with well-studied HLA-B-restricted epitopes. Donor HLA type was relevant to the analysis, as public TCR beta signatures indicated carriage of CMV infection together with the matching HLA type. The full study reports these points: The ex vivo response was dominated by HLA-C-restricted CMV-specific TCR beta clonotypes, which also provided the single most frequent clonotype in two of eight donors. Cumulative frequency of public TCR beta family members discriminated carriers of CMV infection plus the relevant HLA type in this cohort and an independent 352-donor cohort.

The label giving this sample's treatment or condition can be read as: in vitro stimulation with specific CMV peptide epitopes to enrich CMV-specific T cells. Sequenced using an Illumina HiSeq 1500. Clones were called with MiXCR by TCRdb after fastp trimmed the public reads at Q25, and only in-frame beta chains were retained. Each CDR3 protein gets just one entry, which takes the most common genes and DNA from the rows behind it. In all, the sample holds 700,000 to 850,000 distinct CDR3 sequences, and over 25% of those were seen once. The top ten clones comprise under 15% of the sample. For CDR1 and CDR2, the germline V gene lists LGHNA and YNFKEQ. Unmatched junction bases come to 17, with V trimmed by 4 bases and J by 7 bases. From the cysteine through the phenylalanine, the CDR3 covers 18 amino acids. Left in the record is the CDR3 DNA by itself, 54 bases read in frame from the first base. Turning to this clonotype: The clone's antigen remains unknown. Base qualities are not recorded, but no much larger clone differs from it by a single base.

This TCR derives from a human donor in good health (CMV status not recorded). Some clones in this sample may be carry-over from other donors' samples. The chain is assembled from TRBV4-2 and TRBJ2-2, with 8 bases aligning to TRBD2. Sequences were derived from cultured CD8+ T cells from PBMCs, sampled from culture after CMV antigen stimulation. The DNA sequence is TGTGCCAGCAGCCTATATCGGGGGGGTGGCGTAGTCGGCGGGGAGCTGTTTTTT. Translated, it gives CASSLYRGGGVVGGELFF.